The 9 T cell receptor beta chains in this list originate from one sample, sequenced in a study of cytomegalovirus exposure and HLA in healthy donors. The PCR employed 60 Vbeta primers together with 13 Jbeta primers. Profiled with immunoSEQ multiplex PCR; TCRdb holds only in-frame clones, not every one. The sample lists approximately 100,000 clones, roughly 74% occurring once. The specimen sequenced was PBMCs. The receptors shown here come from a woman between 40 and 55 years old in good health and CMV-seronegative.

This clone was seen more than once but under ten times. This sequence joins TRBV5-1 and TRBJ2-3; weak D call: TRBD2 (6 bases). Trimming took off 4 bases at V and 8 bases at J, with 20 bases between the two ends. Germline V CDR1 and CDR2: SGHRS, YFSETQ. CDR3 length: 15 residues. The DNA of the CDR3 is TGCGCCAGCAGCGGAGGGGACGGCTCGAGGGGTACGCAGTATTTT. It translates to CASSGGDGSRGTQYF.

This clone was observed a single time. V usage is TRBV9 and J usage is TRBJ2-5; 11 bases match TRBD1. The J call is uncertain, as TRBJ2-7 better fits the DNA end. This CDR3 contains 16 residues. Germline CDR1 reads SGDLS; CDR2 reads YYNGEE. CDR3 nucleotide sequence: TGTGCCAGCAGCCCGGGGGGGGGACAGGGGGACCACGAGCAGTACTTC. Protein: CASSPGGGQGDHEQYF.

This rearrangement joins TRBV28 to TRBJ2-7; 10 bases match TRBD2. V dropped 7 bases and J dropped 4; count of bases not matched to a gene: 4. The CDR3 has 13 amino acids. Germline assignment: CDR1 MDHEN and CDR2 SYDVKM. CDR3 residues: CASIAGGSYEQYF. CDR3 bases: TGTGCCAGCATAGCGGGAGGTTCGTACGAGCAGTACTTC.

This clone was observed once. This rearrangement joins TRBV7-9 to TRBJ2-2; 11 bases are a match to TRBD2. The CDR3 has 17 residues. V trimming: 1 base; J trimming: 0 bases; junction bases outside the gene matches: 1. Germline lookup yields CDR1 SEHNR and CDR2 FQNEAQ (reference sequence). The CDR3 sequence is CASSLGGLAANTGELFF. The CDR3 bases are TGTGCCAGCAGCTTAGGGGGACTAGCGGCGAACACCGGGGAGCTGTTTTTT.

About this clone itself: The same CDR3 also results from other DNA sequences found in this sample. The rearrangement uses TRBV5-1 and TRBJ1-4; D ambiguous. The CDR3 contains 14 residues. Looked up from germline, CDR1 is SGHRS and CDR2 is YFSETQ. The V gene lost 2 bases and the J gene lost 1 base, with 6 bases spanning the gap. This CDR3 is CASSLGGTNEKLFF. The CDR3, as DNA: TGCGCCAGCAGCTTAGGCGGAACTAATGAAAAACTGTTTTTT.

With regard to this clone: Within the sample, other DNA sequences also encode this same CDR3. This chain joins TRBV6-1 and TRBJ2-7, with TRBD1 matching over 8 bases. The CDR3 is made up of 15 amino acids. Trimming removed 6 bases from V and 4 bases from J; junction bases left unmatched: 11. The germline V gene encodes CDR1 MNHNS and CDR2 SASEGT. The CDR3 DNA sequence: TGTGCCAGCAGGCCCGACAGGGGCGCAGGGTACGAGCAGTACTTC. This encodes CASRPDRGAGYEQYF.

J is TRBJ1-2 and V is TRBV7-2, with D unresolved. The CDR3 extends over 15 amino acids. Trimming shortened V by 4 bases and J by 8 bases, and 20 bases separated the two germline ends. Per germline, CDR1 SGHTA and CDR2 FQGNSA. CDR3 DNA sequence: TGTGCCAGCAGCTCCACCTCGGGGAATCACGAGGGCTACACCTTC. It is translated as CASSSTSGNHEGYTF.

This chain joins TRBV9 and TRBJ2-3; 12 bases align to TRBD2. Trimming took 3 bases from V and 5 from J; bases not matched to a gene: 7. This CDR3 region has 16 residues. Germline V gives CDR1 SGDLS, CDR2 YYNGEE. DNA of the CDR3: TGTGCCAGCAGCGATCTAGCGGGGGGGCCGAGAGATACGCAGTATTTT. Amino acid sequence: CASSDLAGGPRDTQYF.

The chain couples TRBV7-2 to TRBJ2-3; 11 bases are shared with TRBD2. This CDR3 has 16 residues. Germline V lookup: CDR1 SGHTA, CDR2 FQGNSA. V shed 5 bases and J 4 bases; nucleotides not matched to a gene: 8. The CDR3: CASSISGGAGSDTQYF. The CDR3 DNA reads as TGTGCCAGCAGCATTAGCGGGGGGGCCGGTTCAGATACGCAGTATTTT.